This T cell receptor beta chain is drawn from a study of shared clonotypes between healthy human individuals. Study-level results: Limitation of the genetic and exposure-history diversity represented came from the few donors. Naive subsets usually exceeded memory subsets in estimated richness.

Trimming pared 3 bases from V and 6 bases from J, leaving 21 bases between. Germline V gives CDR1 MDHEN, CDR2 SYDVKM. The CDR3 is 17 amino acids. Splitting of CD4+ cells produced CD45RA+ naive and CD45RA-negative memory subsets. The protocol was immunoSEQ multiplex PCR, while the TCRdb copy is restricted to in-frame clones and leaves out a portion. This sample carries some 2,000,000 clones, approximately 96% of them seen once, and the ten largest clones take 0.1% to 0.15%. Comment on this clone: The antigen remains undetermined.

The chain couples TRBV28 to TRBJ1-5; D is uncertain. Sequenced material: naive CD4+ T cells sorted from blood. Regarding subset: CD45RA+ positively selected. This sequence was found in a man younger than 35 in good health. The CDR3 loop is CASSFDLSGVMSQPQHF. CDR3 sequence (DNA): TGTGCCAGCAGTTTTGACCTTTCCGGGGTGATGAGTCAGCCCCAGCATTTT.